This entry lists 8 T cell receptor beta chains sequenced from one sample in a study of CD8+ T cells in alopecia areata. Following extraction, RNA underwent reverse transcription to cDNA, which served as the sequencing template. Only in-frame clones appear in the TCRdb table, and some are missing; sequencing was by immunoSEQ multiplex PCR. The data show about 150,000 clones, with approximately 65% seen just once and 36% held by the top ten. The specimen was CD8+ T cells sorted from blood. The receptor set was obtained from a human donor in good health.

The chain combines TRBV5-1 with TRBJ2-5; TRBD2 matches at 7 bases. The junction had 11 bases not matched to a gene; V was cut back by 1 base and J by 5 bases. This CDR3 spans 16 amino acids. Germline V lookup: CDR1 SGHRS, CDR2 YFSETQ. In DNA, the CDR3 is TGCGCCAGCAGCTTGAATTCGTGGGAGGGCACGGAGACCCAGTACTTC. Translation gives CASSLNSWEGTETQYF.

The CDR3 is CASNAGANYGYTF. Here the CDR3 DNA reads TGTGCCAGCAATGCCGGGGCTAACTATGGCTACACCTTC. This chain connects TRBV2 to TRBJ1-2; no clear D. Per the germline V gene, CDR1 is SNHLY and CDR2 is FYNNEI. There are 13 residues in the CDR3. V lost 7 bases and J 0 bases, leaving 9 bases between the germline ends.

This clone appeared once. The rearrangement joins TRBV30 to TRBJ2-1, with D possibly called TRBD1 or TRBD2 (5 bases each). This CDR3 has 15 amino acids. V dropped 5 bases and J dropped 2 bases, with 16 bases sitting between them. The germline CDR1 and CDR2 sequences are GTSNPN and SVGIG (reference sequence). CDR3 bases: TGTGCCTGGGGGACGACGGAGCTAGCCTACAATGAGCAGTTCTTC. It encodes CAWGTTELAYNEQFF. The full variable domain, its missing parts supplied by reference TRBV30 and TRBJ2-1, is SQTIHQWPATLVQPVGSPLSLECTVEGTSNPNLYWYRQAAGRGLQLLFYSVGIGQISSEVPQNLSASRPQDRQFILSSKKLLLSDSGFYLCAWGTTELAYNEQFFGPGTRLTVL.

With respect to this clone: The same CDR3 is also encoded by other DNA sequences in this sample. The chain recombines TRBV7-9 with TRBJ1-2; D unresolved. CDR1 SEHNR and CDR2 FQNEAQ come from the germline V gene (reference sequence). Between the trimmed V and J ends, which lost 1 base and 5 bases, there was a span of 8 bases. The CDR3 is 13 amino acids. DNA for the CDR3: TGTGCCAGCAGCTTAGGGCAAACTTATGGCTACACCTTC. Translated: CASSLGQTYGYTF.

The chain carries TRBV2 and TRBJ2-2, with 10 nucleotides matching TRBD2. Germline CDR1 and CDR2: SNHLY and FYNNEI. V shed 0 bases, J shed 4 bases, and the junction held 8 bases outside the gene matches. The CDR3 loop spans 18 amino acids. In DNA form, the CDR3 reads TGTGCCAGCAGTGAAGCCGTCTTAGCGGGAGGAGGCACCGGGGAGCTGTTTTTT. This codes for CASSEAVLAGGGTGELFF.

In its sample, this clone was seen a few times. The rearrangement links TRBV5-6 to TRBJ2-1, with 8 bases aligning to TRBD2. V gave up 0 bases and J gave up 7 bases; unmatched junction bases: 9. The germline gives CDR1 SGHDT, CDR2 YYEEEE. The CDR3 is 16 residues long. This CDR3 is CASSLGAGASENEQFF. CDR3 bases: TGTGCCAGCAGCTTGGGAGCGGGAGCCTCGGAGAATGAGCAGTTCTTC.

The rearrangement uses TRBV2 and TRBJ2-5; TRBD1 agrees at 9 bases. Germline V gene sequence: CDR1 SNHLY, CDR2 FYNNEI. The CDR3 extends over 16 amino acids. V dropped 6 bases and J dropped 4; count of bases not matched to a gene: 12. The CDR3 DNA reads as TGTGCCAGCAGCGCCGCGTGGACAGGGGACGGAGAGACCCAGTACTTC. Translated, it gives CASSAAWTGDGETQYF.

The chain carries TRBV27 and TRBJ1-5; 10 bases align to TRBD1. Trimming took 6 bases from V and 3 from J; bases not matched to a gene: 5. CDR1 is MNHEY and CDR2 is SMNVEV in the germline V gene (reference sequence). CDR3 length equals 15 residues. The CDR3 DNA reads as TGTGCCAGCAGCTCCGGGACAGGGGTCAATCAGCCCCAGCATTTT. Protein product: CASSSGTGVNQPQHF.